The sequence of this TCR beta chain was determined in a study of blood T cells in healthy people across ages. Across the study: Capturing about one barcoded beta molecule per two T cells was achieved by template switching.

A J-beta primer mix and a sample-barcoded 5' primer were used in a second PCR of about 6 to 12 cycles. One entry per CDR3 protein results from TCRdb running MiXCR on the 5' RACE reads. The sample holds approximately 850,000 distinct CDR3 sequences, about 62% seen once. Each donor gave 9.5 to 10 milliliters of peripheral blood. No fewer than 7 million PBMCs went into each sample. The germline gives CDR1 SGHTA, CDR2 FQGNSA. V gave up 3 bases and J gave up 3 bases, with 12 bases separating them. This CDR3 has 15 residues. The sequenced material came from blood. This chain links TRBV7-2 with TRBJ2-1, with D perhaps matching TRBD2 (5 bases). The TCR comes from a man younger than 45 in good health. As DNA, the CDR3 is TGTGCCAGCAGCTTTGTGGGCGCGGGCTACAATGAGCAGTTCTTC. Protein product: CASSFVGAGYNEQFF.